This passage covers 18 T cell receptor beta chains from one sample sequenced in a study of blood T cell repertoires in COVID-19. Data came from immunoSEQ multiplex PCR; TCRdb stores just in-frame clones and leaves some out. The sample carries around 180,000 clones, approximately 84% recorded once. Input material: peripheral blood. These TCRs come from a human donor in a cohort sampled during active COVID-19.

CDR3 loop: CASSYRLATWYEQYF. In DNA form, the CDR3 reads TGTGCCAGCAGTTACAGACTAGCGACCTGGTACGAGCAGTACTTC. The chain joins TRBV6-2 or TRBV6-3 to TRBJ2-7; 8 nucleotides align to TRBD2. The CDR3 has 15 amino acids. V was pared by 2 bases and J by 4 bases, with 7 bases of the junction left unmatched. Germline V lookup: CDR1 MNHEY, CDR2 SVGEGT.

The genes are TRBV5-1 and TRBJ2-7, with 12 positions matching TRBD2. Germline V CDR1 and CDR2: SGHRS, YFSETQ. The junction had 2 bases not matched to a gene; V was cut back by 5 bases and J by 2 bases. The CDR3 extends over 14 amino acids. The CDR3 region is CASRTSGGTYEQYF. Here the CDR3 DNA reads TGCGCCAGCAGGACTAGCGGGGGAACCTACGAGCAGTACTTC.

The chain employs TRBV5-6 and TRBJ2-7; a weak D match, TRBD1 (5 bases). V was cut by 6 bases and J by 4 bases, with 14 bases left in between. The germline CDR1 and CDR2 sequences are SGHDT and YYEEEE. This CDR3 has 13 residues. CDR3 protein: CASTRGMSYEQYF. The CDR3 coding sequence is TGTGCCAGCACAAGGGGTATGTCGTACGAGCAGTACTTC.

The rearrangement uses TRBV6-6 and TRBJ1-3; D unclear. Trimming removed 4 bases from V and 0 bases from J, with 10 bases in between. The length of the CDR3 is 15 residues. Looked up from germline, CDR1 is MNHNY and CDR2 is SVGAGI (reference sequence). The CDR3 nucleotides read TGTGCCAGCAGTTCAGAGAACTACTCTGGAAACACCATATATTTT. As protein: CASSSENYSGNTIYF.

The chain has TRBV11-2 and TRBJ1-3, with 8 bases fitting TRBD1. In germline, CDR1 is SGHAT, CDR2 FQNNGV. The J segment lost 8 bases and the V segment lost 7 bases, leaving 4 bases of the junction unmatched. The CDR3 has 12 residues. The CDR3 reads CASTGGIDTIYF. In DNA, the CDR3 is TGTGCCAGCACAGGGGGCATTGACACCATATATTTT. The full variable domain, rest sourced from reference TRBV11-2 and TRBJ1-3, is EAGVAQSPRYKIIEKRQSVAFWCNPISGHATLYWYQQILGQGPKLLIQFQNNGVVDDSQLPKDRFSAERLKGVDSTLKIQPAKLEDSAVYLCASTGGIDTIYFGEGSWLTVV.

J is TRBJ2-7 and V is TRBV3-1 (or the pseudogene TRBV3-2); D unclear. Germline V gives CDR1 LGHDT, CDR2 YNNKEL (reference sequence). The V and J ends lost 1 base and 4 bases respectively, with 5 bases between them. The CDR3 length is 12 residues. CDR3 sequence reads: CASSQGEYEQYF. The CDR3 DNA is TGTGCCAGCAGCCAAGGCGAATACGAGCAGTACTTC.

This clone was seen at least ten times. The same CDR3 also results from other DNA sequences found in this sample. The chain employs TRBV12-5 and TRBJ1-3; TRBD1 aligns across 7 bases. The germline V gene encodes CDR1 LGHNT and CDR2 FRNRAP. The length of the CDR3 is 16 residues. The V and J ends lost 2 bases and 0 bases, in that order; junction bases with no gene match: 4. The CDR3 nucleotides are TGTGCTAGTGGTTTGCCGAGGGACAGCTCTGGAAACACCATATATTTT. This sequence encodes CASGLPRDSSGNTIYF. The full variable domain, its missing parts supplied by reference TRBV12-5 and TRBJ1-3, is DARVTQTPRHKVTEMGQEVTMRCQPILGHNTVFWYRQTMMQGLELLAYFRNRAPLDDSGMPKDRFSAEMPDATLATLKIQPSEPRDSAVYFCASGLPRDSSGNTIYFGEGSWLTVV.

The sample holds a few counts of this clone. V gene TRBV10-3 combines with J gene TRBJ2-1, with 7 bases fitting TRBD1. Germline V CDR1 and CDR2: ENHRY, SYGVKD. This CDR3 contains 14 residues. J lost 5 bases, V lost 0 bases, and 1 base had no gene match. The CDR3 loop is CAISESGTDNEQFF. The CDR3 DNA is TGTGCCATCAGTGAGTCAGGGACAGACAATGAGCAGTTCTTC.

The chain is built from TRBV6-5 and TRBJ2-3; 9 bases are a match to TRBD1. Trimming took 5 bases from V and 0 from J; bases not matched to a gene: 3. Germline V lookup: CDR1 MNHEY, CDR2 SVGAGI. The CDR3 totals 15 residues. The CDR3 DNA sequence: TGTGCCAGCAGTCGGGGGACAGGGAGCACAGATACGCAGTATTTT. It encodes CASSRGTGSTDTQYF.

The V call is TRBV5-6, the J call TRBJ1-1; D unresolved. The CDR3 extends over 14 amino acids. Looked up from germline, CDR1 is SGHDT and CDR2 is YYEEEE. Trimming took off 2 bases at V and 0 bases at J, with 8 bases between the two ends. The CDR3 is CASSFFPLNTEAFF. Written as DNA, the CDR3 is TGTGCCAGCAGCTTCTTTCCTCTGAACACTGAAGCTTTCTTT.

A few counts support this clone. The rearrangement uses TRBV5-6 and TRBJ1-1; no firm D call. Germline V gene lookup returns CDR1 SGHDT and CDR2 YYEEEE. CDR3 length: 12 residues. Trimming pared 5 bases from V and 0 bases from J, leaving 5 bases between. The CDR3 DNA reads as TGTGCCAGCAGTAGTATGAACACTGAAGCTTTCTTT. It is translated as CASSSMNTEAFF.

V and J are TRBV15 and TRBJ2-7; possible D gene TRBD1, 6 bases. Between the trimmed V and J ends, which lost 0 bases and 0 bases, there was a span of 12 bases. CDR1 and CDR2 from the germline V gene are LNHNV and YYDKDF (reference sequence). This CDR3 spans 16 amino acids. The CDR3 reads CATSRDGGAGSYEQYF. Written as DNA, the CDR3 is TGTGCCACCAGCAGAGATGGGGGCGCCGGCTCCTACGAGCAGTACTTC.

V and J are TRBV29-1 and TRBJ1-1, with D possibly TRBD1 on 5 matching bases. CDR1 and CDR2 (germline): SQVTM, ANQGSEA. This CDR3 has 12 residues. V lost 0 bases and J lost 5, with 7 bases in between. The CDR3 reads CSVEDKGTEAFF. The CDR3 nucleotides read TGCAGCGTTGAAGATAAGGGGACTGAAGCTTTCTTT.

The CDR3 DNA is TGTGCCAGCAGCCAAGGGGTCGAGCAGTACTTC. Translation gives CASSQGVEQYF. The V call is TRBV6-2 or TRBV6-3, the J call TRBJ2-7; weak D call: TRBD1 (5 bases). The CDR3 runs 11 residues. Germline assignment: CDR1 MNHEY and CDR2 SVGEGT. Trimming shortened V by 6 bases and J by 6 bases, and 9 bases separated the two germline ends.

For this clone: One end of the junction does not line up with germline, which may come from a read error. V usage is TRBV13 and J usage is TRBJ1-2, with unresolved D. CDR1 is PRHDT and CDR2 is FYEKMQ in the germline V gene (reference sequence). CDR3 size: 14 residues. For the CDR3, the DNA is TGTGCCAGCAGATTAGGGCGGATTGGCTATGGCTACACCTTC. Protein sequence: CASRLGRIGYGYTF.

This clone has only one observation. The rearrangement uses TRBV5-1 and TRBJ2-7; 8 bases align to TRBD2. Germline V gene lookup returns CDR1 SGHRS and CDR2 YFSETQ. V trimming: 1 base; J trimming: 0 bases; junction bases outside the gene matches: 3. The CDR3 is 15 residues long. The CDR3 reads CASSLQRGFSYEQYF. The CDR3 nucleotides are TGCGCCAGCAGCTTGCAGCGGGGGTTCTCCTACGAGCAGTACTTC.

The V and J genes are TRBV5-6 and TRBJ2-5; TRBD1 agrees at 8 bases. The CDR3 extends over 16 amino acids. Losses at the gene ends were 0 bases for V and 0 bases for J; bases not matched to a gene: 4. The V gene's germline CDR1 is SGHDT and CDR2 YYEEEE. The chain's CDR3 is CASSLGQGWNQETQYF. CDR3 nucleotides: TGTGCCAGCAGCTTGGGACAGGGGTGGAACCAAGAGACCCAGTACTTC. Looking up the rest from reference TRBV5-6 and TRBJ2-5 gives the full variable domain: DAGVTQSPTHLIKTRGQQVTLRCSPKSGHDTVSWYQQALGQGPQFIFQYYEEEERQRGNFPDRFSGHQFPNYSSELNVNALLLGDSALYLCASSLGQGWNQETQYFGPGTRLLVL.

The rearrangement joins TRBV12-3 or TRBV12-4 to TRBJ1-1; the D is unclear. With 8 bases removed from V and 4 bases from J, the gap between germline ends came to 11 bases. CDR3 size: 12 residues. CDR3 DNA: TGTGCCAGCGAGAGGGCACTCACTGAAGCTTTCTTT. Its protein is CASERALTEAFF.